This T cell receptor (beta chain) was sequenced for a study of blood T cell repertoires in COVID-19. Study details: Sample material is recorded as cDNA or gDNA derived from T cells, B-cell-depleted T cells, or PBMCs.

In the original workflow: Quantification of nucleated cells was approximated via reference gene primer amplification. Profiling relied on immunoSEQ multiplex PCR, and the TCRdb table lists in-frame clones only, not all of them. V and J calls and clone size follow that table, whereas D and trimming were derived from the DNA. The table records 180,000 or so clones, around 82% of them present only once. The study drew participants aged 18 to 89 years from under 30 US areas. Trimming stripped 8 bases from V and 2 bases from J, with 21 bases between. The CDR3 is made up of 16 amino acids. Germline V gene lookup returns CDR1 LGHDT and CDR2 YNNKEL (reference sequence).

The chain uses TRBV3-1 (or the pseudogene TRBV3-2) and TRBJ1-2; the D gene is possibly TRBD1 (6 bases). The material sequenced was PBMCs or T cells enriched from blood (not recorded which). The source of this sequence is a middle-aged man who had recovered from COVID-19. The CDR3 DNA reads TGTGCCAGCGGGTGGGGGCAGGGCGGATCAAACTATGGCTACACCTTC. Translation: CASGWGQGGSNYGYTF.